These 7 T cell receptor beta chains share one sample of origin, sequenced in a study of shared clonotypes between healthy human individuals. TCRdb keeps only in-frame clones here, not all; method: immunoSEQ multiplex PCR. The table records about 340,000 clones, about 70% of them present only once. Material: memory CD4+ T cells sorted from blood. Subset specified: CD45RA-negative fraction. These receptor sequences come from a man aged 25 to 40 in good health.

This chain links TRBV6-1 with TRBJ1-5, with D tentatively TRBD1 (6 bases). V was clipped by 6 bases and J by 6 bases, with 12 bases between them. The CDR3 runs to 13 residues. The germline CDR1 and CDR2 sequences are MNHNS and SASEGT. CDR3 DNA: TGTGCCAGCAGGGACAGTTCACCTCAGCCCCAGCATTTT. It codes for CASRDSSPQPQHF.

This clone was recorded once. The chain carries TRBV19 and TRBJ1-5; TRBD1 aligns across 10 bases. Trimming removed 10 bases from V and 2 bases from J; junction bases left unmatched: 8. CDR1 is LNHDA and CDR2 is SQIVND in the germline V gene (reference sequence). The length of the CDR3 is 15 residues. CDR3 DNA sequence: TGTGCCATCAGACAGGGGGCGATCGGCAATCAGCCCCAGCATTTT. The encoded protein is CAIRQGAIGNQPQHF.

This clone was detected a few times. This chain uses TRBV27 with TRBJ2-7; maybe TRBD2 (6 bases). This CDR3 is 14 amino acids long. The germline V and J ends were trimmed by 8 bases and 3 bases, with 17 bases remaining between them. Germline assignment: CDR1 MNHEY and CDR2 SMNVEV (reference sequence). CDR3 DNA: TGTGCCAGCGGGTCTCCGGGAGTAAGCTACGAGCAGTACTTC. As protein: CASGSPGVSYEQYF.

The chain carries TRBV28 and TRBJ1-1; D remains unclear. Germline loops: CDR1 MDHEN, CDR2 SYDVKM. This CDR3 has 13 amino acids. V lost 2 bases and J 1 base, leaving 5 bases between the germline ends. DNA of the CDR3: TGTGCCAGCAGTTTAGTCCGGAACACTGAAGCTTTCTTT. Its translation is CASSLVRNTEAFF.

In the case of this clone: In the same sample, other DNA sequences code for this CDR3. DNA for the CDR3: TGTGCCTGGAGTACATGGGGGGGGCACTACGAGCAGTACTTC. Amino acid sequence: CAWSTWGGHYEQYF. This chain uses TRBV30 with TRBJ2-7, with D perhaps TRBD2 (7 bases). This CDR3 has 14 residues. The germline CDR1 and CDR2 sequences are GTSNPN and SVGIG (reference sequence). V dropped 2 bases and J dropped 3 bases, with 14 bases sitting between them.

The rearrangement uses TRBV6-1 and TRBJ1-1, with D maybe TRBD1 (6 bases). V gave up 2 bases and J gave up 10 bases, with 11 bases separating them. The germline V gene encodes CDR1 MNHNS and CDR2 SASEGT. The CDR3 consists of 12 residues. CDR3 bases: TGTGCCAGCAGTGAATCCACAGGGCCAGCTTTCTTT. Amino acid sequence: CASSESTGPAFF.

The chain employs TRBV5-1 and TRBJ1-5; D gene ambiguous. CDR1 and CDR2 (germline): SGHRS, YFSETQ. The CDR3 is 10 amino acids. The ends were cut back, 2 bases at V and 7 bases at J, with 1 base in the middle. This CDR3 reads CASSLQPQHF. The CDR3 nucleotides read TGCGCCAGCAGCTTACAGCCCCAGCATTTT.